This T cell receptor (beta chain) was retrieved from a study of shared clonotypes between healthy human individuals. The genomic DNA of each subset was split evenly across several immunoSEQ plates. Repertoires were generated with immunoSEQ multiplex PCR, while TCRdb's copy carries only in-frame clones and drops some. The table has some 790,000 clones, about two thirds seen once; the top ten hold around 1.8%. Germline CDR1 is SGHVS and CDR2 is FQNEAQ. The CDR3 spans 15 residues. V lost 5 bases and J lost 8, with 19 bases in between. V is TRBV7-8 and J is TRBJ2-1; D is undetermined. Sequencing was carried out using memory CD4+ T cells sorted from blood. The subset: CD45RA-negative fraction. This TCR came from a woman aged 25 to 39 in good health. This CDR3 is CASSLKRTQTDEQFF. CDR3 sequence (DNA): TGTGCCAGCAGCCTGAAGAGAACCCAGACCGATGAGCAGTTCTTC.